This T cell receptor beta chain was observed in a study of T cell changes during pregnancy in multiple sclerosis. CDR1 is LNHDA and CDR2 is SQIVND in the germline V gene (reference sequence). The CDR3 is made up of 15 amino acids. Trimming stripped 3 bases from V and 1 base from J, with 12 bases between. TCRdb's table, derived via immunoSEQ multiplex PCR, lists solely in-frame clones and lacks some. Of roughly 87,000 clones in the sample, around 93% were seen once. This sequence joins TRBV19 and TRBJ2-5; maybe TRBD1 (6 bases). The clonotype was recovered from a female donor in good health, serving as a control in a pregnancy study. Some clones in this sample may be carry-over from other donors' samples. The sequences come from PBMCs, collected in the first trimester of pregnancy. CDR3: CASSINSGAQETQYF. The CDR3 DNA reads TGTGCCAGTAGTATTAACTCAGGGGCCCAAGAGACCCAGTACTTC.